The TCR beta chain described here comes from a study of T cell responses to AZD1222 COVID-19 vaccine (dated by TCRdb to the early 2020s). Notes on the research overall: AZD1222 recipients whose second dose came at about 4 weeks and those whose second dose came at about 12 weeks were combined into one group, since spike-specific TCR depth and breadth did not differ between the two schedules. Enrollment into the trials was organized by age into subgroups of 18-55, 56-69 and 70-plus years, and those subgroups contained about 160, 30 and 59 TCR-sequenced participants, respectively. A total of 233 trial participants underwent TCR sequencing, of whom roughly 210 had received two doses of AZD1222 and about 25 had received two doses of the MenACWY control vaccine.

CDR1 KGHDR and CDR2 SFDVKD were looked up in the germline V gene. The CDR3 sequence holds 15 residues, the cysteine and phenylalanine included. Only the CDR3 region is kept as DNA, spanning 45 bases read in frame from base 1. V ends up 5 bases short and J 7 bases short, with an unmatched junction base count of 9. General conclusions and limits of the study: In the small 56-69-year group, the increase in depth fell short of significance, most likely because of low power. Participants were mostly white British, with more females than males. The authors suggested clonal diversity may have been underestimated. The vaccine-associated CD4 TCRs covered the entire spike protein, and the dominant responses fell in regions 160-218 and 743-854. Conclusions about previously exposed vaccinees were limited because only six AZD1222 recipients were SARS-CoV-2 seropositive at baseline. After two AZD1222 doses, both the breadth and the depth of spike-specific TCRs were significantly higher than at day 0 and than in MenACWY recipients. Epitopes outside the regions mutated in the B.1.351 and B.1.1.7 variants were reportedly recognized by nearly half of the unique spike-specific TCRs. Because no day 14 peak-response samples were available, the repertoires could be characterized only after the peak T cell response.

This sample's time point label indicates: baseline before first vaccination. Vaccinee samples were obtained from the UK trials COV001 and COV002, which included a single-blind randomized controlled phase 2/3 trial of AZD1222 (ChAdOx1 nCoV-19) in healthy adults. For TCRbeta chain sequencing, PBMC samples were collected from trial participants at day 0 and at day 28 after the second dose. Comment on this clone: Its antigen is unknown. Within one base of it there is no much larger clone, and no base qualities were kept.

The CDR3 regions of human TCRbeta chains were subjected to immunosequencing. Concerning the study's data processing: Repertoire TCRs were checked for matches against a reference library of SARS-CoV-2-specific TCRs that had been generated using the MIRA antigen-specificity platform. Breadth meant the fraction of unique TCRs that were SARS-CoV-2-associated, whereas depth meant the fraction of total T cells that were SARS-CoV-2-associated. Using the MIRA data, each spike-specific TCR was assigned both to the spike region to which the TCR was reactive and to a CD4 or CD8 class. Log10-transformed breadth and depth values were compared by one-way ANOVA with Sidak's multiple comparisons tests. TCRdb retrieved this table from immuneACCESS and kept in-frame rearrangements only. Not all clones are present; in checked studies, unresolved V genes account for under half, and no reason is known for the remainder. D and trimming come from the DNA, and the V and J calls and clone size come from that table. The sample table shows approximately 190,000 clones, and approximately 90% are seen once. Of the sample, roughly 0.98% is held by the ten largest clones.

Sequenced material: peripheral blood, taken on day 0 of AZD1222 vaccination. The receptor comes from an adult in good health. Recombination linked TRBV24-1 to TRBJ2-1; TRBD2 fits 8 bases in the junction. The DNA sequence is TGTGCCACCAGTGCTGGGGGACTAGGTGAGAATGAGCAGTTCTTC. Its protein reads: CATSAGGLGENEQFF.